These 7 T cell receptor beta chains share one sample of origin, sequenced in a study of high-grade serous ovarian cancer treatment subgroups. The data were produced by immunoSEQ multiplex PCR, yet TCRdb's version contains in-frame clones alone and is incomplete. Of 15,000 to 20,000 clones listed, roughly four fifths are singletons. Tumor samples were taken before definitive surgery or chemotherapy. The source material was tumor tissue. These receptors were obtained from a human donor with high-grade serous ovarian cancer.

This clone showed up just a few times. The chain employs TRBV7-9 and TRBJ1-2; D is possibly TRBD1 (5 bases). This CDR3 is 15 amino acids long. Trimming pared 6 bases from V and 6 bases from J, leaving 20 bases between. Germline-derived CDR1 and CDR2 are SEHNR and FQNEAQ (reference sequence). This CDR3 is CASSYYLAGQDGYTF. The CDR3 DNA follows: TGTGCCAGCAGTTACTACCTAGCGGGGCAGGATGGCTACACCTTC.

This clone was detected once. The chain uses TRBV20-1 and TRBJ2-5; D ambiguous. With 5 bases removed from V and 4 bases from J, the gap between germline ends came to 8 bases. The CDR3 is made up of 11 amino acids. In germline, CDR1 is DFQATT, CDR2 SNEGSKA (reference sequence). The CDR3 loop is CSADPLETQYF. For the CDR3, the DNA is TGCAGTGCTGACCCTCTAGAGACCCAGTACTTC.

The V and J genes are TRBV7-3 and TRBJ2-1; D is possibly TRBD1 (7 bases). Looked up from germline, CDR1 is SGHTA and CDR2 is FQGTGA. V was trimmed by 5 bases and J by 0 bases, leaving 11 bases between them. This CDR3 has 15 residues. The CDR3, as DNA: TGTGCCAGCAGCCAGGGGGGAGGCTCCTACAATGAGCAGTTCTTC. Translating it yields CASSQGGGSYNEQFF.

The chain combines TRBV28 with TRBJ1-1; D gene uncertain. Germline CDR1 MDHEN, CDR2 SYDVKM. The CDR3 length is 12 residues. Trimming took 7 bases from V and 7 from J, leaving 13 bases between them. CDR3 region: CASKRASSEAFF. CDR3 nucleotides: TGTGCCAGCAAGAGGGCTTCGAGTGAAGCTTTCTTT. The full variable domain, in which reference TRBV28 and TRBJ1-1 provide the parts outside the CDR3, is DVKVTQSSRYLVKRTGEKVFLECVQDMDHENMFWYRQDPGLGLRLIYFSYDVKMKEKGDIPEGYSVSREKKERFSLILESASTNQTSMYLCASKRASSEAFFGQGTRLTVV.

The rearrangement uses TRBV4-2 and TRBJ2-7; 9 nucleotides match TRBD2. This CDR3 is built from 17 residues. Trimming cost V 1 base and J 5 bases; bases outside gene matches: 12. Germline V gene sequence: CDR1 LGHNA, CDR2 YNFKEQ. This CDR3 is CASSQVSGGRAGNEQYF. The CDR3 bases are TGTGCCAGCAGCCAAGTAAGCGGCGGGAGGGCTGGGAACGAGCAGTACTTC.

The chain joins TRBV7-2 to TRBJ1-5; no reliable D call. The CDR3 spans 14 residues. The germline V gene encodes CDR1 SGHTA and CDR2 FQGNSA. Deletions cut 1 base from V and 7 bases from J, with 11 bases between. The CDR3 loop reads CASSLETRGQPQHF. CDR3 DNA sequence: TGTGCCAGCAGCTTAGAAACTCGAGGGCAGCCCCAGCATTTT. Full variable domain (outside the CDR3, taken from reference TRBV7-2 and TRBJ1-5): GAGVSQSPSNKVTEKGKDVELRCDPISGHTALYWYRQSLGQGLEFLIYFQGNSAPDKSGLPSDRFSAERTGGSVSTLTIQRTQQEDSAVYLCASSLETRGQPQHFGDGTRLSIL.

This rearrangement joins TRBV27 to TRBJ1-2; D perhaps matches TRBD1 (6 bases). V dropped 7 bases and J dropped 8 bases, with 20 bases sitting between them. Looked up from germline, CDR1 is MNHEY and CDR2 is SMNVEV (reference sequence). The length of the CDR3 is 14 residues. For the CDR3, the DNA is TGTGCCAGCAAGCCTCTGACAGGCCCGGGGGGCTACACCTTC. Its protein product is CASKPLTGPGGYTF.